This record covers a single T cell receptor beta chain. What it binds is not known. The sample comes from a study of cytomegalovirus exposure and HLA in healthy donors. General study results and limits: The later analysis indicated that the majority of CMV-associated TCR beta chains appeared HLA-restricted. By HLA locus, TCR association rates varied in a later analysis, with DRB1 showing the most and HLA-C the fewest. Later analysis demonstrated an association between a missense DCLRE1C variant and TCR beta V- and J-gene trimming. Presence/absence analysis assumed near-uniform sequencing depth across donors.

The CDR3 contains 13 residues. Germline trimming cut 3 bases from V and 4 bases from J; bases unmatched to any gene: 0. Germline lookup yields CDR1 MRHNA and CDR2 SNTAGT. 60 Vbeta and 13 Jbeta primers were used in PCR. Sequencing was performed with immunoSEQ multiplex PCR; in TCRdb, only in-frame clones are kept and a portion is missing. Here the sample spans 75,000 to 95,000 clones, about 83% being singletons. This chain joins TRBV6-4 and TRBJ2-1, with 7 bases lining up with TRBD2. What was sequenced was PBMCs. This sequence originates from a woman aged 18-29 years in good health and CMV-seropositive. The CDR3 loop is CASSEREYNEQFF. For the CDR3, the DNA is TGTGCCAGCAGTGAGCGGGAGTACAATGAGCAGTTCTTC.